This TCR beta chain derives from a study of T-cell reconstitution after alpha-beta-depleted transplantation in children. This clonotype was seen many times. V was shortened by 4 bases and J by 0 bases, with 10 bases between the two germline ends. This CDR3 spans 16 amino acids. CDR1 is MNHEY, CDR2 SVGAGI, per germline. The TCRbeta library was prepared with unique molecular identifiers. TCRdb re-derived calls from the PCR reads in MiXCR, one entry per CDR3 protein. The table lists hundreds of thousands of distinct CDR3 sequences, 10% to 15% of them singletons. The TCR sequence derives from a male patient younger than 18 who had a stem cell transplant for acute myeloid leukemia, so the T cells may come from the graft donor. Specimen: PBMCs, mostly from graft donor cells, collected 360 days after TCRalphabeta/CD19-depleted stem cell transplant. This chain links TRBV6-5 with TRBJ1-6; no reliable D call. The CDR3 coding sequence is TGTGCCAGCAGTTTCCTCAGGAGCTCCTATAATTCACCCCTCCACTTT. It specifies CASSFLRSSYNSPLHF.